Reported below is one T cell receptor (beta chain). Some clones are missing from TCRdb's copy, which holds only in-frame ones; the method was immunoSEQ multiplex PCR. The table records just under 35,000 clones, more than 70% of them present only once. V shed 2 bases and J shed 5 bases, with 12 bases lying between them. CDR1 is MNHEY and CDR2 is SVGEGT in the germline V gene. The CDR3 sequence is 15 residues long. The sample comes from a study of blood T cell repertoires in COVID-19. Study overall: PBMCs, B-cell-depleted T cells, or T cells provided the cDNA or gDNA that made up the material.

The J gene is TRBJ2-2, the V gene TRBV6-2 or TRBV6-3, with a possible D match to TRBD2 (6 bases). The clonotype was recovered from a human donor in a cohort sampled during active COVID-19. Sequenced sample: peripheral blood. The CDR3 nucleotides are TGTGCCAGCAGTTACCGGGAGTGGGGGACCGGGGAGCTGTTTTTT. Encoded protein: CASSYREWGTGELFF.